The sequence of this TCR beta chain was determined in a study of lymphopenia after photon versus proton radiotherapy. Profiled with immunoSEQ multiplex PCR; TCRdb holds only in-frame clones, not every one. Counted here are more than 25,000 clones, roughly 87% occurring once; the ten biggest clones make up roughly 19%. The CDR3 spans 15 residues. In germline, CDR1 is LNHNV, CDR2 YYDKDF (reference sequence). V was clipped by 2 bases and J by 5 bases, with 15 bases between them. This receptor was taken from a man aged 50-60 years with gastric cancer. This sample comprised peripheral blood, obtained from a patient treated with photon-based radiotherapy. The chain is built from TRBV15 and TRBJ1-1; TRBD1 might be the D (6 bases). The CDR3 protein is CATSRPAGEGTEAFF. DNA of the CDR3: TGTGCCACCAGCAGACCGGCAGGGGAGGGAACTGAAGCTTTCTTT.